This T cell receptor beta chain was recovered during a study of Ad26.COV2.S vaccination and SARS-CoV-2 variants. Study details: The donor was enrolled in the Ad26.COV2.S arm of the COV1001 trial.

The CDR3 loop spans 15 amino acids. Trimming left V 4 bases short and J 0 bases short, with 10 bases between. The germline V gene encodes CDR1 MGHRA and CDR2 YSYEKL. Sequenced by immunoSEQ multiplex PCR; TCRdb stores in-frame clones only, minus some. Of fewer than 900,000 clones listed, more than 80% are singletons. As for treatment: some 20 received Ad26.COV2.S at low or high dose, single or two shots; 5 received placebo; per-sample allocation not given. The samples date from day 63 after the first vaccine or placebo injection. An Ad26 vector expressing Wuhan-strain SARS-CoV-2 spike constituted the vaccine.

The chain couples TRBV4-1 to TRBJ1-5, with D perhaps matching TRBD1 (5 bases). This specimen consisted of peripheral blood, obtained in a trial of Ad26.COV2.S vaccine versus placebo. The sequence was collected from a person aged 18-65 years who received the Ad26.COV2.S COVID-19 vaccine or a placebo. For the CDR3, the DNA is TGCGCCAGCAGCCCAGGGCGCTATAGCAATCAGCCCCAGCATTTT. The encoded protein is CASSPGRYSNQPQHF.